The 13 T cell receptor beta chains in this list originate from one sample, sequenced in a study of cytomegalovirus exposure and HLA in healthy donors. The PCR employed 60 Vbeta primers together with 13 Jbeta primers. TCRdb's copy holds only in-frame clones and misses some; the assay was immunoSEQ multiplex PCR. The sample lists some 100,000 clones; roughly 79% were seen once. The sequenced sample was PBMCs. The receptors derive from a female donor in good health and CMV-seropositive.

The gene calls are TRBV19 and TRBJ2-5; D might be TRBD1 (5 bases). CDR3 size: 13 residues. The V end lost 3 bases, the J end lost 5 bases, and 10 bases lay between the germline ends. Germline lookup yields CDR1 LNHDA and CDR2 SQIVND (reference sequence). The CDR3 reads CASSISRAETQYF. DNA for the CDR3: TGTGCCAGTAGTATCAGCAGGGCCGAGACCCAGTACTTC. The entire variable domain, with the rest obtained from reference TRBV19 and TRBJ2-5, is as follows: DGGITQSPKYLFRKEGQNVTLSCEQNLNHDAMYWYRQDPGQGLRLIYYSQIVNDFQKGDIAEGYSVSREKKESFPLTVTSAQKNPTAFYLCASSISRAETQYFGPGTRLLVL.

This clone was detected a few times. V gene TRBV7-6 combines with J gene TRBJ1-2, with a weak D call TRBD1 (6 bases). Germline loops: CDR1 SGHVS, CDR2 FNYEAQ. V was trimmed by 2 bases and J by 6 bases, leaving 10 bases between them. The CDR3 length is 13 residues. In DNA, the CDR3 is TGTGCCAGCAGCTTATCAGGGGCGAATGGCTACACCTTC. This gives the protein CASSLSGANGYTF.

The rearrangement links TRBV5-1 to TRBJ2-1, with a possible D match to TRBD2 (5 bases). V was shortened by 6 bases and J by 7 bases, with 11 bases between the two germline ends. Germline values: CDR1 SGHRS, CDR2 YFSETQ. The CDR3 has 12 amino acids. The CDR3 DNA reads TGCGCCAGCACCACTTCGGGGAATGAGCAGTTCTTC. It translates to CASTTSGNEQFF.

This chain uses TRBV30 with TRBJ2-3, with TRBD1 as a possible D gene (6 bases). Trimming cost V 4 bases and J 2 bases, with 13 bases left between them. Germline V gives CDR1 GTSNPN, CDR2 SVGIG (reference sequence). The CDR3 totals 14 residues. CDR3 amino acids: CAWTADSPTDTQYF. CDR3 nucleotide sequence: TGTGCCTGGACTGCGGACAGCCCCACAGATACGCAGTATTTT.

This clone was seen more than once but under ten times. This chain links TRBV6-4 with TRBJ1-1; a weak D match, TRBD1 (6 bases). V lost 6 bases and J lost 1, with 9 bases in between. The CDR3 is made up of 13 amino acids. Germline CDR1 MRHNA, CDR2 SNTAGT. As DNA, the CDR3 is TGTGCCAGCAGAAGACAGGAGAACACTGAAGCTTTCTTT. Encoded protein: CASRRQENTEAFF.

DNA of the CDR3: TGCGCCAGCAGCCAGACACGGGTGGGGGGGTACGAGCAGTACTTC. As protein: CASSQTRVGGYEQYF. The V gene is TRBV4-1, the J gene TRBJ2-7; 7 nucleotides line up with TRBD2. Germline CDR1 reads MGHRA; CDR2 reads YSYEKL. With V trimmed by 3 bases and J by 4 bases, 9 bases remained unmatched. CDR3 size: 15 residues.

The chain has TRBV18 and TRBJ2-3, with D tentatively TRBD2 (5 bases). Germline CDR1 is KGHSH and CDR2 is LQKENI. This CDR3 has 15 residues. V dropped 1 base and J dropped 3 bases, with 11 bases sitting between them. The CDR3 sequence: CASSPRGLRTDTQYF. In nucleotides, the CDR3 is TGTGCCAGCTCACCACGCGGGCTTCGGACAGATACGCAGTATTTT.

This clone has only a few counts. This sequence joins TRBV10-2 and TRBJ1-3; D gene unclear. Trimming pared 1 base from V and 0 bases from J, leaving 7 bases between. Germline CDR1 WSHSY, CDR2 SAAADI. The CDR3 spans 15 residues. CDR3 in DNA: TGCGCCAGCAGTGAGTTCCAGATCTCTGGAAACACCATATATTTT. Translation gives CASSEFQISGNTIYF.

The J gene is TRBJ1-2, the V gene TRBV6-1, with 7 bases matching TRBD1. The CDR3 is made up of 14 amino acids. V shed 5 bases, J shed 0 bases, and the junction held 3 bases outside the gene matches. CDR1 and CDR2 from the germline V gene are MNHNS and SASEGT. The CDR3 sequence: CASSPGTANYGYTF. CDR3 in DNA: TGTGCCAGCAGTCCCGGGACAGCTAACTATGGCTACACCTTC.

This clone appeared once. The CDR3 coding sequence is TGTGCCAGCAGCCAACTAGCGGGGGGATACAATGAGCAGTTCTTC. Translated: CASSQLAGGYNEQFF. This chain uses TRBV14 with TRBJ2-1, with 11 bases fitting TRBD2. CDR1 and CDR2 (germline): SGHDN, FVKESK. There are 15 residues in the CDR3. V lost 2 bases, J lost 4 bases, and 1 base stayed unmatched. Full variable domain (outside the CDR3, taken from reference TRBV14 and TRBJ2-1): EAGVTQFPSHSVIEKGQTVTLRCDPISGHDNLYWYRRVMGKEIKFLLHFVKESKQDESGMPNNRFLAERTGGTYSTLKVQPAELEDSGVYFCASSQLAGGYNEQFFGPGTRLTVL.

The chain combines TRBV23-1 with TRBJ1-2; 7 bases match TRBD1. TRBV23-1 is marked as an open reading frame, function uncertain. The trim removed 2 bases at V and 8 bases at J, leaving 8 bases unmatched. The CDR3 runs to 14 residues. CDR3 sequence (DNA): TGCGCCAGCAGTCAACCCGGACAGGCGAGAGGCTACACCTTC. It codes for CASSQPGQARGYTF.

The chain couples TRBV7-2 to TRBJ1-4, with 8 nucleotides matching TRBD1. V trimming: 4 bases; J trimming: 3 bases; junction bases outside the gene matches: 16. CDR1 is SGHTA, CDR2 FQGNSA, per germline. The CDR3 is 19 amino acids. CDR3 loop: CASSSTRGQDRAPNEKLFF. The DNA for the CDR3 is TGTGCCAGCAGCTCAACAAGGGGACAGGACAGGGCCCCTAATGAAAAACTGTTTTTT. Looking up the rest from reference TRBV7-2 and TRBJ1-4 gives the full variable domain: GAGVSQSPSNKVTEKGKDVELRCDPISGHTALYWYRQSLGQGLEFLIYFQGNSAPDKSGLPSDRFSAERTGGSVSTLTIQRTQQEDSAVYLCASSSTRGQDRAPNEKLFFGSGTQLSVL.

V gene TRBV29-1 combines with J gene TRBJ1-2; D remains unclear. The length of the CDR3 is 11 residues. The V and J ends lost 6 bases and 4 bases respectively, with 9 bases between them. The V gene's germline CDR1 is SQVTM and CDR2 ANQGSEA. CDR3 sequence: CSVGVVYGYTF. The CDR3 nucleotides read TGCAGCGTGGGAGTTGTCTATGGCTACACCTTC.